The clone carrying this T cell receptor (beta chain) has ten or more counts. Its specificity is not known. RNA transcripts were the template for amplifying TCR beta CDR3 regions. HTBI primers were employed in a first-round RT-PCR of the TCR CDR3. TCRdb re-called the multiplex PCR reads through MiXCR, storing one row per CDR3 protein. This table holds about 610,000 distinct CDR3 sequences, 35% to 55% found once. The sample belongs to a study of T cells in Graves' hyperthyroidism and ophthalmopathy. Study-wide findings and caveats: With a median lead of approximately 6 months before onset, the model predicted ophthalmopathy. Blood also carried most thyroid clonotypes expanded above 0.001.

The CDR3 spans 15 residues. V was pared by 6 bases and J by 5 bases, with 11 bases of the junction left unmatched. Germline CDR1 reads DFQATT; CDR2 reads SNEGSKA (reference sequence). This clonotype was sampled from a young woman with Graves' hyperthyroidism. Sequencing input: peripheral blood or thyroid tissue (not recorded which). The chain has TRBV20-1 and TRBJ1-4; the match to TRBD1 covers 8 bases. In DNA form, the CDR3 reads TGCAGTGCCACGAGACAGGGGATCTACAATGAAAAACTGTTTTTT. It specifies CSATRQGIYNEKLFF.